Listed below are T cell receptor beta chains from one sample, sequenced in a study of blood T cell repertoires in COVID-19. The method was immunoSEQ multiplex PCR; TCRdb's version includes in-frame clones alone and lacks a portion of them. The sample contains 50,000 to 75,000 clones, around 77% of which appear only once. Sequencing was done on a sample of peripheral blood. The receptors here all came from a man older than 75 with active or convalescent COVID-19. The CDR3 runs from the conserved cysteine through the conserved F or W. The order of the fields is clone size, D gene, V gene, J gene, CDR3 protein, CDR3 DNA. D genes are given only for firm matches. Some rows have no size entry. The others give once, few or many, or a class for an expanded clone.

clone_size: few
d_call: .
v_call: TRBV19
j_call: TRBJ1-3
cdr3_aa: CASSTGRVSSGNTIYF
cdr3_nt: TGTGCCAGTAGTACAGGCAGGGTGTCTTCTGGAAACACCATATATTTT

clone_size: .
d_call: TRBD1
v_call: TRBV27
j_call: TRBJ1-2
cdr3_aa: CASSSRTGGFGYTF
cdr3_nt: TGTGCCAGCAGCTCAAGGACAGGGGGCTTTGGCTACACCTTC

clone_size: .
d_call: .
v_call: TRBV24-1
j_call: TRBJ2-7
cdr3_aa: CATSDRGSYEQYF
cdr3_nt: TGTGCCACCAGTGATCGAGGGAGCTACGAGCAGTACTTC

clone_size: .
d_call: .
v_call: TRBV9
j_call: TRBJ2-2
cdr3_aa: CASSATRRGGELFF
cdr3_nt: TGTGCCAGCAGCGCCACGCGTCGGGGCGGGGAGCTGTTTTTT

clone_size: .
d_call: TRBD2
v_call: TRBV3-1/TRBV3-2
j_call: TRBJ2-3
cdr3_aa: CASSILAGATDTQYF
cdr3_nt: TGTGCCAGCAGCATACTAGCGGGGGCCACAGATACGCAGTATTTT

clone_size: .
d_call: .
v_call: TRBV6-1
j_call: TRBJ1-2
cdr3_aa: CASSEGQVDGYTF
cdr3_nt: TGTGCCAGCAGTGAAGGACAGGTGGATGGCTACACCTTC

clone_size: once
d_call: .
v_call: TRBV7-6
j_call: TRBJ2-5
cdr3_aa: CASSLEEDGTGGYPPETQYF
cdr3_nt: TGTGCCAGCAGCTTAGAGGAGGATGGTACGGGGGGCTATCCCCCAGAGACCCAGTACTTC

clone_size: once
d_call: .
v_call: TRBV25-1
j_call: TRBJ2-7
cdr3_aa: CASSYGSLGPYEQYF
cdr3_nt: TGTGCCAGCAGTTATGGGAGCCTAGGGCCCTACGAGCAGTACTTC

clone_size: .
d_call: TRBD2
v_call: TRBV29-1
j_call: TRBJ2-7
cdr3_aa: CSVTTSGYEQYF
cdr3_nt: TGCAGCGTCACTACTAGCGGTTACGAGCAGTACTTC

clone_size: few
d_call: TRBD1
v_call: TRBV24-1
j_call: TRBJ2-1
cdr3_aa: CATSDQTGGYNEQFF
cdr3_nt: TGTGCCACCAGTGATCAGACAGGGGGCTACAATGAGCAGTTCTTC

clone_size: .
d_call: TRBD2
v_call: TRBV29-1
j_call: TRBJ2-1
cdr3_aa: CSVTGTSGEQYNEQFF
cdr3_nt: TGCAGCGTTACGGGGACTAGCGGGGAACAATACAATGAGCAGTTCTTC

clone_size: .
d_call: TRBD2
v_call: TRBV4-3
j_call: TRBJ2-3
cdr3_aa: CASSDGRPTDTQYF
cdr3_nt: TGCGCCAGCAGCGACGGGAGGCCCACAGATACGCAGTATTTT

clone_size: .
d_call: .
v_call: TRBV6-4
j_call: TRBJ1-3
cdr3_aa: CASPRGGNTIYF
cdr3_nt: TGTGCCAGCCCCCGGGGTGGAAACACCATATATTTT

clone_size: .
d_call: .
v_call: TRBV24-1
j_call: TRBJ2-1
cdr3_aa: CATSDAPGLGYNEQFF
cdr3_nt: TGTGCCACCAGTGACGCTCCAGGGTTGGGCTACAATGAGCAGTTCTTC

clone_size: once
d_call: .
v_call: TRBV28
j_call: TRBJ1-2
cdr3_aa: CASSSQDKPYNYGYTF
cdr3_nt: TGTGCCAGCAGTTCACAAGACAAGCCCTATAACTATGGCTACACCTTC

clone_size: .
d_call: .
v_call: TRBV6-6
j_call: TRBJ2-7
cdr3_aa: CASSRDNAYEQYF
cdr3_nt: TGTGCCAGCAGTCGTGACAATGCCTACGAGCAGTACTTC

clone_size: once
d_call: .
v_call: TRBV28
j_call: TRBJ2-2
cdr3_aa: CASSSRGLTGELFF
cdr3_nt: TGTGCCAGCAGTTCAAGGGGCCTCACCGGGGAGCTGTTTTTT

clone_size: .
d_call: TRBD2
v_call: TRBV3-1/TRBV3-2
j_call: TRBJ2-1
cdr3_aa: CASSQRTSGGEGEQFF
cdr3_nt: TGTGCCAGCAGCCAAAGAACTAGCGGGGGGGAAGGTGAGCAGTTCTTC

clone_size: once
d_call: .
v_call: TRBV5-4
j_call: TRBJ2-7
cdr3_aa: CASSLANGYEQYF
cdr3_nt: TGTGCCAGCAGCTTGGCCAACGGTTACGAGCAGTACTTC

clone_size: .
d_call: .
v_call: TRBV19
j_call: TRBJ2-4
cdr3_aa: CASSIVGQGLGPNKNIQYF
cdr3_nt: TGTGCCAGTAGTATCGTCGGCCAGGGACTCGGTCCCAACAAAAACATTCAGTACTTC

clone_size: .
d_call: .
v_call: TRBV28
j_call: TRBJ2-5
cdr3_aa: CASSLRGRGETQYF
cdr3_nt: TGTGCCAGCAGTTTAAGGGGGAGGGGGGAGACCCAGTACTTC

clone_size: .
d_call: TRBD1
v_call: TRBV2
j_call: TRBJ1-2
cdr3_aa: CASRTGQENYGYTF
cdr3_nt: TGTGCCAGCAGGACGGGACAGGAGAACTATGGCTACACCTTC

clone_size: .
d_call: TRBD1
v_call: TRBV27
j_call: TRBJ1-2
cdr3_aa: CASSPGSLVHGQGLLFNYGYTF
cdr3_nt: TGTGCCAGCAGTCCCGGTTCACTTGTTCATGGACAGGGCCTATTATTTAACTATGGCTACACCTTC

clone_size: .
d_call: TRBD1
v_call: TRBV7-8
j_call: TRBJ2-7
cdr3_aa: CASSPDRGEIYEQYF
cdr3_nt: TGTGCCAGCAGCCCGGACAGGGGGGAGATTTACGAGCAGTACTTC

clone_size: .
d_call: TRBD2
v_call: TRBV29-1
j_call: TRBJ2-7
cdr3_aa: CSVSRLAGGNEQYF
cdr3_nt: TGCAGCGTTTCTAGGCTAGCGGGAGGAAACGAGCAGTACTTC

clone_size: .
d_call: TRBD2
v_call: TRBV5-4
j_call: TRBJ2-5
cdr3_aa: CASSLYGGGKTQYF
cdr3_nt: TGTGCCAGCAGCTTATACGGCGGGGGAAAGACCCAGTACTTC

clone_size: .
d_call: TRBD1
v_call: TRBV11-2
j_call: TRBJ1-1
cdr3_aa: CASSSRQGARTEAFF
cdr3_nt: TGTGCCAGCAGCTCCCGACAGGGGGCGCGTACTGAAGCTTTCTTT

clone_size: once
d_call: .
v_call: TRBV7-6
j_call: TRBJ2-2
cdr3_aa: CASSLFSVGGATGELFF
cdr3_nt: TGTGCCAGCAGCTTATTCTCAGTAGGGGGAGCCACCGGGGAGCTGTTTTTT

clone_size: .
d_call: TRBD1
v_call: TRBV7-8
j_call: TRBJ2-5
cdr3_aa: CASSLGTGENQETQYF
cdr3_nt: TGTGCCAGCAGCTTAGGGACAGGGGAGAACCAAGAGACCCAGTACTTC

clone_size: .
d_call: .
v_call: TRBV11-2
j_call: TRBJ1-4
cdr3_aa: CASSLQGGDEKLFF
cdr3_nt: TGTGCCAGCAGTCTACAAGGGGGGGATGAAAAACTGTTTTTT

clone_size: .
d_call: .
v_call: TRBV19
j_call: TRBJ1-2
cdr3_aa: CASSMGREGGYTF
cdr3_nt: TGTGCCAGTAGTATGGGCAGGGAGGGTGGCTACACCTTC

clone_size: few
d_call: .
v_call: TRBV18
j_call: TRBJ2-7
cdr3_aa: CASSPPSIGSYEQYF
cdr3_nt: TGTGCCAGCTCACCACCGAGCATCGGTTCCTACGAGCAGTACTTC

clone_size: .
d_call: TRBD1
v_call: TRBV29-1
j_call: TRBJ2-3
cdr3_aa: CSVDRQGHTDTQYF
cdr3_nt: TGCAGCGTTGACAGACAGGGCCACACAGATACGCAGTATTTT

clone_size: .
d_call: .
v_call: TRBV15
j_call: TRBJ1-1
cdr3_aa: CATSPRGGTEAFF
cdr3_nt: TGTGCCACCAGCCCCCGCGGGGGGACTGAAGCTTTCTTT

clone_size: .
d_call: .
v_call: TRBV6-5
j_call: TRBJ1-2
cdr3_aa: CASSYALGGTGYTF
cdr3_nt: TGTGCCAGCAGTTACGCACTAGGGGGTACTGGCTACACCTTC

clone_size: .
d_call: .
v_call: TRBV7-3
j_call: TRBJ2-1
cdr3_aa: CASSLTRGDGQFF
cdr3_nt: TGTGCCAGCAGCTTAACTAGGGGCGACGGGCAGTTCTTC

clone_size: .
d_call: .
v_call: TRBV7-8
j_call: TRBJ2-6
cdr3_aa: CASSPEGATSGANVLTF
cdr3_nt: TGTGCCAGCAGCCCGGAGGGCGCAACCTCTGGGGCCAACGTCCTGACTTTC

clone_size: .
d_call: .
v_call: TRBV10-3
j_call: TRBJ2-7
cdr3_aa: CAISGYRAPYEQYF
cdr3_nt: TGTGCCATCAGTGGTTACAGGGCCCCCTACGAGCAGTACTTC

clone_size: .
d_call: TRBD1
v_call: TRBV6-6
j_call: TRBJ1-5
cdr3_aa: CASSRTLPGQGPNSNQPQHF
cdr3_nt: TGTGCCAGCAGCAGAACACTTCCGGGACAGGGCCCCAATAGCAATCAGCCCCAGCATTTT

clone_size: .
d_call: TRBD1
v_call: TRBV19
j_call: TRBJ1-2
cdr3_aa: CASSSTGGAIYGYTF
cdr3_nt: TGTGCCAGTAGTTCTACAGGGGGCGCAATCTATGGCTACACCTTC

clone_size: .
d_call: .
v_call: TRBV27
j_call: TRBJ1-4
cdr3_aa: CASSRRDTNEKLFF
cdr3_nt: TGTGCCAGCAGTCGGAGGGACACTAATGAAAAACTGTTTTTT

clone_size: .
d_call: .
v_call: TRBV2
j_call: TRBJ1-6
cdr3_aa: CASSIGTPNSPLHF
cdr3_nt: TGTGCCAGCAGTATTGGGACACCGAATTCACCCCTCCACTTT

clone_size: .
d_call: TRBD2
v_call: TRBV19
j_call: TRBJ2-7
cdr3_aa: CASAPVAGVIAYEQYF
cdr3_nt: TGTGCCAGCGCCCCCGTAGCGGGAGTAATCGCCTACGAGCAGTACTTC